This TCR beta chain derives from a study of T cells expressing NK-cell markers. Germline CDR1 and CDR2: SGHTA and FQGNSA. This CDR3 has 17 residues. One entry per CDR3 protein, without DNA, is what TCRdb gives after re-calling the 5' RACE reads. Its listing shows hundreds of thousands of distinct CDR3 sequences. Specimen: blood T cells: a sorted CD56 or NKG2C T cell subset, CD4+ or CD8+ T cells, or bulk PBMC T cells (not recorded which). V and J are TRBV7-2 and TRBJ2-3; without DNA, the TCRdb call of TRBD2 cannot be checked. The source of this sequence is a young man in good health. CDR3 protein: CASSFSLLAGGTDTQYF.